The 12 T cell receptor beta chains below come from one sample, sequenced in a study of T cell responses to AZD1222 COVID-19 vaccine. TCRdb keeps only in-frame clones here, not all; method: immunoSEQ multiplex PCR. This sample yields more than 100,000 clones, of which approximately 90% are seen a single time; around 1.7% belongs to the top ten. The sample consisted of peripheral blood, taken on day 0 of AZD1222 vaccination. These receptors came from an adult in good health.

This chain links TRBV29-1 with TRBJ1-5; no definite D call. The germline V gene encodes CDR1 SQVTM and CDR2 ANQGSEA. V was trimmed by 6 bases and J by 0 bases, leaving 9 bases between them. This CDR3 spans 13 amino acids. The CDR3 sequence is CSVRSDSNQPQHF. In DNA, the CDR3 is TGCAGCGTCAGATCCGATAGCAATCAGCCCCAGCATTTT.

Only one count was recorded for this clone. The genes are TRBV12-5 and TRBJ1-1, with D possibly being TRBD1 (5 bases). Trimming removed 5 bases from V and 4 bases from J, with 11 bases in between. From germline, CDR1 is LGHNT and CDR2 FRNRAP. CDR3 size: 13 residues. CDR3 in amino acids: CASGPGRVTEAFF. The CDR3 nucleotides read TGTGCTAGTGGTCCCGGCAGGGTCACTGAAGCTTTCTTT.

The chain links TRBV3-1 (or the pseudogene TRBV3-2) to TRBJ2-5; D ambiguous. Germline values: CDR1 LGHDT, CDR2 YNNKEL (reference sequence). The CDR3 is made up of 16 amino acids. V lost 0 bases, J lost 1 base, and 12 bases lay in between. The CDR3 nucleotides read TGTGCCAGCAGCCAAGACGCATTTTCCGGCCAAGAGACCCAGTACTTC. This encodes CASSQDAFSGQETQYF.

The chain recombines TRBV27 with TRBJ1-3, with D hard to call. This CDR3 contains 14 residues. V was shortened by 4 bases and J by 2 bases, with 9 bases between the two germline ends. CDR1 is MNHEY, CDR2 SMNVEV, per germline (reference sequence). CDR3 nucleotides: TGTGCCAGCAGTTCGACTGCCGCTGGAAACACCATATATTTT. It encodes CASSSTAAGNTIYF.

The chain has TRBV4-1 and TRBJ1-4, with 8 bases identical to TRBD1. Germline CDR1 MGHRA, CDR2 YSYEKL. The ends lost 0 bases at V and 7 bases at J; junction bases unmatched: 4. This CDR3 is 15 amino acids long. The CDR3: CASSQEGTGAEKLFF. Written as DNA, the CDR3 is TGCGCCAGCAGCCAAGAGGGGACAGGAGCTGAAAAACTGTTTTTT.

This sequence joins TRBV4-1 and TRBJ1-4, with unresolved D. Germline CDR1 is MGHRA and CDR2 is YSYEKL. Trimming left V 2 bases short and J 8 bases short, with 18 bases between. The CDR3 has 16 residues. CDR3 sequence (DNA): TGCGCCAGCAGCCAACCCCTTCGGCGGAGGTCGGAAAAACTGTTTTTT. Translated: CASSQPLRRRSEKLFF.

The chain recombines TRBV19 with TRBJ1-1; D unclear. The CDR3 contains 13 residues. Germline CDR1 LNHDA, CDR2 SQIVND (reference sequence). Trimming shortened V by 6 bases and J by 0 bases, and 8 bases separated the two germline ends. CDR3: CASSRGLNTEAFF. CDR3 DNA sequence: TGTGCCAGTAGCCGAGGTCTGAACACTGAAGCTTTCTTT.

J is TRBJ2-5 and V is TRBV10-3; D is tentatively TRBD1 or TRBD2 (6 bases each). V lost 0 bases and J lost 7, with 15 bases in between. Germline-derived CDR1 and CDR2 are ENHRY and SYGVKD. CDR3 length: 15 residues. The DNA for the CDR3 is TGTGCCATCAGTGAGTCGGGGGGCGGCCGAAGGACCCAGTACTTC. Translated, it gives CAISESGGGRRTQYF.

The rearrangement uses TRBV24-1 and TRBJ2-7, with 7 nucleotides matching TRBD1. The CDR3 extends over 15 amino acids. V was pared by 0 bases and J by 5 bases, with 6 bases of the junction left unmatched. Germline loops: CDR1 KGHDR, CDR2 SFDVKD. The CDR3: CATSDLQGQGDEQYF. CDR3 nucleotides: TGTGCCACCAGTGATTTGCAAGGGCAGGGGGACGAGCAGTACTTC.

This chain links TRBV5-1 with TRBJ2-1, with D perhaps matching TRBD2 (5 bases). The CDR3 has 16 amino acids. Looked up from germline, CDR1 is SGHRS and CDR2 is YFSETQ. V was clipped by 0 bases and J by 4 bases, with 14 bases between them. The CDR3 sequence: CASSLESSFRYNEQFF. As DNA, the CDR3 is TGCGCCAGCAGCTTGGAATCTAGCTTCAGGTACAATGAGCAGTTCTTC.

This clone was picked up one time. The rearrangement joins TRBV6-5 to TRBJ2-1, with 9 bases identical to TRBD1. The V gene's germline CDR1 is MNHEY and CDR2 SVGAGI. This CDR3 is 14 amino acids long. V shed 7 bases and J 8 bases; nucleotides not matched to a gene: 9. CDR3 in DNA: TGTGCCAGCACCTCCGGGACAGGGAATGATGAGCAGTTCTTC. Its protein product is CASTSGTGNDEQFF.

This clone was recorded only once. The chain combines TRBV3-1 (or the pseudogene TRBV3-2) with TRBJ2-3; perhaps D is TRBD1 or TRBD2 (5 bases each). V lost 1 base and J 5 bases, leaving 10 bases between the germline ends. The V gene's germline CDR1 is LGHDT and CDR2 YNNKEL (reference sequence). The CDR3 runs 14 residues. The CDR3 DNA follows: TGTGCCAGCAGCCAAGTACTTGGGGGAGATACGCAGTATTTT. The encoded protein is CASSQVLGGDTQYF.